These 9 T cell receptor beta chains were all obtained from the same sample, sequenced in a study of control samples from healthy donors and cancer patients. This table comes from immunoSEQ multiplex PCR, and its TCRdb copy is limited to in-frame clones, with some not included. The sample consists of just over 150,000 clones, about 94% of them appearing once. Sequenced: blood. These receptor sequences come from a woman aged 40 to 55 in good health.

V and J are TRBV6-2 or TRBV6-3 and TRBJ2-7; maybe TRBD1 (5 bases). Looked up from germline, CDR1 is MNHEY and CDR2 is SVGEGT. The CDR3 runs to 16 residues. Deletions cut 0 bases from V and 2 bases from J, with 14 bases between. DNA for the CDR3: TGTGCCAGCAGTTACTCGGGGCAGGGATTAGCCTACGAGCAGTACTTC. Protein product: CASSYSGQGLAYEQYF.

This sequence joins TRBV2 and TRBJ2-1; the D call may be TRBD1 or TRBD2 (5 bases each). This CDR3 region has 13 residues. The germline V gene has CDR1 SNHLY and CDR2 FYNNEI. Trimming stripped 1 base from V and 10 bases from J, with 11 bases between. The CDR3 sequence: CASSEGLRGEQFF. The CDR3 bases are TGTGCCAGCAGTGAAGGGTTGAGGGGCGAGCAGTTCTTC.

The gene calls are TRBV11-3 and TRBJ2-7; D unresolved. This CDR3 region has 13 residues. Germline loops: CDR1 SGHNT, CDR2 YENEEA. The germline V and J ends were trimmed by 1 base and 3 bases, with 7 bases remaining between them. CDR3 sequence: CASSLGPNYEQYF. CDR3 nucleotide sequence: TGTGCCAGCAGCTTAGGGCCAAACTACGAGCAGTACTTC.

The chain joins TRBV5-1 to TRBJ1-2, with a tentative D call TRBD1 (5 bases). The V end was cut by 4 bases, the J end by 1 base, with 14 bases between. CDR1 and CDR2 from the germline V gene are SGHRS and YFSETQ. This CDR3 has 15 residues. The CDR3 bases are TGCGCCAGCAGCACCGGACACTCCAATAACTATGGCTACACCTTC. Translated: CASSTGHSNNYGYTF.

This clone came up a few times. The chain carries TRBV4-2 and TRBJ2-7; D unresolved. Germline CDR1 is LGHNA and CDR2 is YNFKEQ. V lost 1 base and J 5 bases, leaving 12 bases between the germline ends. This CDR3 is 14 amino acids long. The CDR3 loop is CASSQGGQVDEQYF. Written as DNA, the CDR3 is TGTGCCAGCAGCCAAGGCGGCCAGGTGGACGAGCAGTACTTC.

The V and J genes are TRBV29-1 and TRBJ2-1; 8 nucleotides line up with TRBD1. Germline values: CDR1 SQVTM, CDR2 ANQGSEA. This CDR3 has 14 residues. V was clipped by 3 bases and J by 9 bases; unmatched bases: 10. DNA of the CDR3: TGCAGCGTTGATCAGGACAGGGTACCCTTTGAGCAGTTCTTC. This sequence encodes CSVDQDRVPFEQFF.

The J gene is TRBJ1-2, the V gene TRBV5-1, with 7 bases aligning to TRBD1. Germline trimming cut 0 bases from V and 5 bases from J; bases unmatched to any gene: 16. The CDR3 spans 18 residues. Germline V gene sequence: CDR1 SGHRS, CDR2 YFSETQ. CDR3 protein: CASSLGQGDSIVGYGYTF. As DNA, the CDR3 is TGCGCCAGCAGCTTGGGACAGGGCGACTCTATCGTGGGTTATGGCTACACCTTC.

The chain recombines TRBV2 with TRBJ1-1; 8 bases match TRBD1. CDR1 is SNHLY and CDR2 is FYNNEI in the germline V gene. This CDR3 contains 13 residues. Trimming took 9 bases from V and 3 from J; bases not matched to a gene: 6. The CDR3 nucleotides read TGTGCCAGTAGAGCGGACAGGGACACTGAAGCTTTCTTT. It is translated as CASRADRDTEAFF.

The J gene is TRBJ1-1, the V gene TRBV9; D call uncertain. The germline gives CDR1 SGDLS, CDR2 YYNGEE. The CDR3 extends over 15 amino acids. V was clipped by 0 bases and J by 1 base, with 10 bases between them. CDR3 protein: CASSVVLIPNTEAFF. In DNA, the CDR3 is TGTGCCAGCAGCGTAGTACTGATCCCGAACACTGAAGCTTTCTTT.